Sequencing of this TCR beta chain was carried out in a study of T cells in Graves' hyperthyroidism and ophthalmopathy. TCR beta CDR3 sequences were amplified from RNA transcripts. Carried out on the TCR CDR3, a first-round RT-PCR used the HTBI primer set. TCRdb processed the multiplex PCR reads anew with MiXCR; each CDR3 protein has one entry. This repertoire shows 490,000 or so distinct CDR3 sequences, just under 20% found once; its top ten account for approximately 50%. Patients with ophthalmopathy all had a Clinical Activity Score of at least 3, a NOSPECS grade of at least 4 and duration under 3 months. The CDR3 totals 16 residues. The germline gives CDR1 KGHDR, CDR2 SFDVKD. Trimming took 3 bases from V and 6 from J; bases not matched to a gene: 5. In its sample, this clonotype was seen many times.

The genes are TRBV24-1 and TRBJ2-3; TRBD2 matches at 13 bases. The sequence came from a man aged 40-49 years with Graves' ophthalmopathy. The specimen was blood. This CDR3 is CATSDPLAGGRDTQYF. DNA for the CDR3: TGTGCCACCAGTGATCCACTAGCGGGAGGGCGGGATACGCAGTATTTT.